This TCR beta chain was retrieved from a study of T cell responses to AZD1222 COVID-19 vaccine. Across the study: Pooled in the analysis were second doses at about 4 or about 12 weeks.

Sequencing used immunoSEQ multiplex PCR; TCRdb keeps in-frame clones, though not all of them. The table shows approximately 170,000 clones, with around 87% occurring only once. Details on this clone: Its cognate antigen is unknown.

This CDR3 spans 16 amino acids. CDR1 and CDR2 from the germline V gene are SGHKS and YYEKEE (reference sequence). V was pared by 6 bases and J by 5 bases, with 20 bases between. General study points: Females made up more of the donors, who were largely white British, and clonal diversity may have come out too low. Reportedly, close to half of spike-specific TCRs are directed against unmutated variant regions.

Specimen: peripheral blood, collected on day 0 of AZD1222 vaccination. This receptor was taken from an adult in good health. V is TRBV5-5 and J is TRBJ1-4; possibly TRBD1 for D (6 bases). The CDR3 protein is CASTSGGAGANEKLFF. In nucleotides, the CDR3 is TGTGCCAGCACCTCTGGAGGGGCAGGGGCAAATGAAAAACTGTTTTTT. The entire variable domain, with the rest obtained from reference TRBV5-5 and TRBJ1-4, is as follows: DAGVTQSPTHLIKTRGQQVTLRCSPISGHKSVSWYQQVLGQGPQFIFQYYEKEERGRGNFPDRFSARQFPNYSSELNVNALLLGDSALYLCASTSGGAGANEKLFFGSGTQLSVL.